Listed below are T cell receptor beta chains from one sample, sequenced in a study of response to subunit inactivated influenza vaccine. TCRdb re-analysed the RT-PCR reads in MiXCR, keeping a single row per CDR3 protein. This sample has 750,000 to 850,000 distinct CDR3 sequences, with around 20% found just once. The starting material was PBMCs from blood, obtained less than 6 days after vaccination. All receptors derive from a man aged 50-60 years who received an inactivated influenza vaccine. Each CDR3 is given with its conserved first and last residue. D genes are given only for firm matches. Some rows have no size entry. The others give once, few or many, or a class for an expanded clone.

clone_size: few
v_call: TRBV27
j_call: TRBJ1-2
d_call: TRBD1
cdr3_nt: TGTGCCAGCAGTACGGGACAGTCCCAAGTCCGCTACACCTTC
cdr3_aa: CASSTGQSQVRYTF

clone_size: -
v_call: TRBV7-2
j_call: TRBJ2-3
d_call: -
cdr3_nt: TGTGCCAGCAGCTTAGCGCCCGGACAGCTCACAGATACGCAGTATTTT
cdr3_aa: CASSLAPGQLTDTQYF

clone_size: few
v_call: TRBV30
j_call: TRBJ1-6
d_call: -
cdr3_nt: TGTGCCTGGAGTAGCTCCTATAATTCACCCCTCCACTTT
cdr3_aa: CAWSSSYNSPLHF

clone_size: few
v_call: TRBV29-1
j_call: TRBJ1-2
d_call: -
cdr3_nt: TGCAGCGCCGGAGGGAGGGGCGGCTATGGCTACACCTTC
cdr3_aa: CSAGGRGGYGYTF

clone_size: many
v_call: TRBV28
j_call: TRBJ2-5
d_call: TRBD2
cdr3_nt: TGTGCCAGCAGTACCCACTTTAGCGGGGGGGCCGGGGAGACCCAGTACTTC
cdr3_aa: CASSTHFSGGAGETQYF

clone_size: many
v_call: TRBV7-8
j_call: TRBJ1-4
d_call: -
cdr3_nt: TGTGCCAGCAGCTTAGAAGGCAGTAATGAAAAACTGTTTTTT
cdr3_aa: CASSLEGSNEKLFF

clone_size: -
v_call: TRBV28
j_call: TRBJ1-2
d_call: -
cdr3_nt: TGTGCCAGCAGCCCCCAGGCGAAGGGCGGCTACACCTTC
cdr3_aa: CASSPQAKGGYTF

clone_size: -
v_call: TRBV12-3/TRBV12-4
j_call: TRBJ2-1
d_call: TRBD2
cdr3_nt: TGTGCCAGCAGTTTCCAACTTGGCGGGGGGTCCAACAATGAGCAGTTCTTC
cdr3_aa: CASSFQLGGGSNNEQFF

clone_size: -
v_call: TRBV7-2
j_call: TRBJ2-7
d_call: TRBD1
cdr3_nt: TGTGCCAGCAGCTTAATGGACAGGGCTAGCTCCTACGAGCAGTACTTC
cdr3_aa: CASSLMDRASSYEQYF

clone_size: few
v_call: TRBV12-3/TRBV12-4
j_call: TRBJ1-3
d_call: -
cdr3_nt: TGTGCCAGCAGGGTTGGGGCCCGAAACACCATATATTTT
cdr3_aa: CASRVGARNTIYF

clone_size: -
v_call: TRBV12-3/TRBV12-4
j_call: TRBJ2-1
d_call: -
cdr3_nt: TGTGCCAGCAGTTATATATCGCGCAATGAGCAGTTCTTC
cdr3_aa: CASSYISRNEQFF

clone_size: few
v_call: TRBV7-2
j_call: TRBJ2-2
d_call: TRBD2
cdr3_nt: TGTGCCAGCAGCTTAGTGAAACTAGCGCTAAGCACCGGGGAGCTGTTTTTT
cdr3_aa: CASSLVKLALSTGELFF

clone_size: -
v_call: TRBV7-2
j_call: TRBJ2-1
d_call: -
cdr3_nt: TGTGCCAGCAGTCGCCTAGCGTCTAGTGTGCAGTTCTTC
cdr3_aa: CASSRLASSVQFF

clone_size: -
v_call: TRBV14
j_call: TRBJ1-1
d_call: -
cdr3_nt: TGTGCCAGCAGCCAAGCCAGGGCGAACACTGAAGCTTTCTTT
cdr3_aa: CASSQARANTEAFF

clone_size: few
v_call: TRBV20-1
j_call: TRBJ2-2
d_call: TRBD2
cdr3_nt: TGCAGTGCTAGAGGGCGCGGGGGGGGACTTGGGGAGCTGTTTTTT
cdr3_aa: CSARGRGGGLGELFF

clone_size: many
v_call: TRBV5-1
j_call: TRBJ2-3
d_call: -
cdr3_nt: TGCGCCAGCAGCTTATCAGGTCCAGATACGCAGTATTTT
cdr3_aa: CASSLSGPDTQYF

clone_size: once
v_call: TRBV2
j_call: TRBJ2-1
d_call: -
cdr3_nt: TGTGCCAGCATTAGGGCTAGAGGGGGAGGCGATGAGCAGTTCTTC
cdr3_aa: CASIRARGGGDEQFF

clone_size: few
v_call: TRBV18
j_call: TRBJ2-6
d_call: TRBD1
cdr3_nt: TGTGCCAGCTCAACCCGGGACAGGGAAGCTGGGGCCAACGTCCTGACTTTC
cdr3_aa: CASSTRDREAGANVLTF

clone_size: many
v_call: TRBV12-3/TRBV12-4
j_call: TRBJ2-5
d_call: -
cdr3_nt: TGTGCCAGCAGTAGTCGGGGGGCCCAAGAGACCCAGTACTTC
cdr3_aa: CASSSRGAQETQYF

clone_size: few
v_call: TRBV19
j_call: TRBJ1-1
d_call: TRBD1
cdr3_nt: TGTGCCAGTAGTATACCCGTACAGGGGGTCACTGAAGCTTTCTTT
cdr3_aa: CASSIPVQGVTEAFF

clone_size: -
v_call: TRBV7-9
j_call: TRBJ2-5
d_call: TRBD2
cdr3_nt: TGTGCCAGCAGCTTGAGTCTAGCGGAAAAAGAGACCCAGTACTTC
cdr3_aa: CASSLSLAEKETQYF

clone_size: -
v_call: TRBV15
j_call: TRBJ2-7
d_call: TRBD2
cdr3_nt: TGTGCCACCAGCAGAGATTTCCCTAGCGGGGTCTACGAGCAGTACTTC
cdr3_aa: CATSRDFPSGVYEQYF

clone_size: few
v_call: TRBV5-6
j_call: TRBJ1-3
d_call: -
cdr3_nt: TGTGCCAGCAGCTTGGAACTGAACTCTGGAAACACCATATATTTT
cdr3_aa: CASSLELNSGNTIYF

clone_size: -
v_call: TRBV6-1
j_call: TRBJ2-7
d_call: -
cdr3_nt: TGTGCCAGCAGCCTCGGACGGTACAACTACGAGCAGTACTTC
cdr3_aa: CASSLGRYNYEQYF

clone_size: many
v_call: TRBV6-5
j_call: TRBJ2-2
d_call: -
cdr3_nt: TGTGCCAGCAGTTACTCGATTACGGCCGGGGAGCTGTTTTTT
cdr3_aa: CASSYSITAGELFF

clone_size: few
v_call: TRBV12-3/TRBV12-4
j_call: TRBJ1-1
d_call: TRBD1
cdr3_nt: TGTGCCAGCAGTAATCTTGCAGGGGGCACTGAAGCTTTCTTT
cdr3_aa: CASSNLAGGTEAFF

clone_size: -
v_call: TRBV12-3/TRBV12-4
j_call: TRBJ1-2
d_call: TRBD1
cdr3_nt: TGTGCCAGCAGTCGCCTTACAGGGGTTGGGAATGGCTACACCTTC
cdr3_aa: CASSRLTGVGNGYTF

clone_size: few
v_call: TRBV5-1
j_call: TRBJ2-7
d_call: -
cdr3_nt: TGCGCCAGCAGCGAGACTAGGTACTCCTACGAGCAGTACTTC
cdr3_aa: CASSETRYSYEQYF

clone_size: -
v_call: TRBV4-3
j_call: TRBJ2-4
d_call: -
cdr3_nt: TGCGCCAGCAGCCAAGAAACAGAAAACATTCAGTACTTC
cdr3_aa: CASSQETENIQYF

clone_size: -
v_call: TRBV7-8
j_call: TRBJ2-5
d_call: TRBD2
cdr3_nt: TGTGCCAGCAGCTTAGCTGGACTAGCGCTCGTGGAGACCCAGTACTTC
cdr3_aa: CASSLAGLALVETQYF

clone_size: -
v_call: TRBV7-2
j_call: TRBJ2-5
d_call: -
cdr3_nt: TGTGCCAGCAGCTTAGGGACAGCCTCCTTTGAGACCCAGTACTTC
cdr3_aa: CASSLGTASFETQYF

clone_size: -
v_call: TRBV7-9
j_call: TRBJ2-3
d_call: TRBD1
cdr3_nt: TGTGCCAGCAGCCCGGACAGGGTCTCAGATACGCAGTATTTT
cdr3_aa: CASSPDRVSDTQYF

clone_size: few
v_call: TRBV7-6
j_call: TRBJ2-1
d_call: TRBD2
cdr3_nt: TGTGCCAGCAGCTTAGTGGGAGCGGGGGGGATTGGTGAGCAGTTCTTC
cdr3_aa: CASSLVGAGGIGEQFF

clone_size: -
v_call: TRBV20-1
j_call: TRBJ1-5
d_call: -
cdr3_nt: TGCAGTGCCACCGGGACACGGAATATCAATCAGCCCCAGCATTTT
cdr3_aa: CSATGTRNINQPQHF

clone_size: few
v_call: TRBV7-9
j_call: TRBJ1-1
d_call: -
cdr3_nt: TGTGCCAGCAGCTTATCGGCCAGTGGCCCTGAAGCTTTCTTT
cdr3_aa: CASSLSASGPEAFF

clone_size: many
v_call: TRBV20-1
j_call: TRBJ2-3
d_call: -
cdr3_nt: TGCAGTGCTAGAGATGTCCAAACAGATACGCAGTATTTT
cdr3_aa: CSARDVQTDTQYF

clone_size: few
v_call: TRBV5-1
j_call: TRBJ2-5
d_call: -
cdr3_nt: TGCGCCAGCAGCTTGATGGGCAGGGGAGGAAGAGAGACCCAGTACTTC
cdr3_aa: CASSLMGRGGRETQYF

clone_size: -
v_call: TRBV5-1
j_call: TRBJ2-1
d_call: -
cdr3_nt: TGCGCCAGCATCTTGCGGGGCACAGGGCCACCTTACAATGAGCAGTTCTTC
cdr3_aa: CASILRGTGPPYNEQFF

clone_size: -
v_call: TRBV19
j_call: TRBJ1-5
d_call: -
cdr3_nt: TGTGCCAGCACCAAAGATAGACTTAGCAATCAGCCCCAGCATTTT
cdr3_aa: CASTKDRLSNQPQHF

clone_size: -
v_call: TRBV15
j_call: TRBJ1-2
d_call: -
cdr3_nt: TGTGCCACCAGCCCGGTGGAGGGTCCCTATGGCTACACCTTC
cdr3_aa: CATSPVEGPYGYTF

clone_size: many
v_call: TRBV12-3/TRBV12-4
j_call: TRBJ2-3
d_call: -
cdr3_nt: TGTGCCAGCAGCAAAAAAGAGGGAGATACGCAGTATTTT
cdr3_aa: CASSKKEGDTQYF

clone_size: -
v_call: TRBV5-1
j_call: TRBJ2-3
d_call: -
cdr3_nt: TGCGCCAGCAAGCCTGGGGACACAGATACGCAGTATTTT
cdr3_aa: CASKPGDTDTQYF

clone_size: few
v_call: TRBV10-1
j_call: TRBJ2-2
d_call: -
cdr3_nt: TGCGCCAGCAGTGATACTGGGGGGCCCGGGGAGCTGTTTTTT
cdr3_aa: CASSDTGGPGELFF

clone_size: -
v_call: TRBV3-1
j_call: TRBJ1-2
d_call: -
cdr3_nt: TGTGCCAGCTCGACGGGACACAACTATGGCTACACCTTC
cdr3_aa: CASSTGHNYGYTF

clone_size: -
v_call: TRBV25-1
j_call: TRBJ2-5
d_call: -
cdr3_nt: TGTGCCAGCAGTCTCGACAGGACAAATGGAGAGACCCAGTACTTC
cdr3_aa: CASSLDRTNGETQYF

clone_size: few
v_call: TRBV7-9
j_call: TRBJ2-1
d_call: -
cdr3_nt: TGTGCCAGCAGCTACCGGGCCAACAATGAGCAGTTCTTC
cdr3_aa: CASSYRANNEQFF

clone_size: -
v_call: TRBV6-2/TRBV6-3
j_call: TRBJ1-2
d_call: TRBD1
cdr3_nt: TGTGCCACTAACGGCGAGGGACAGGTCCACTATGGCTACACCTTC
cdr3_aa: CATNGEGQVHYGYTF

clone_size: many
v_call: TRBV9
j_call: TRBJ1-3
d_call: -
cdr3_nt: TGTGCCAGCAGCGCCGCCTCCGGAAACACCATATATTTT
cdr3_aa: CASSAASGNTIYF

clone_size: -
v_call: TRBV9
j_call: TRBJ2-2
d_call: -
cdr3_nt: TGTGCCAGCAGCGCCGGGACAGGGGACATAGCGGGGGCCAGCCGGGAGCTGTTTTTT
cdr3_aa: CASSAGTGDIAGASRELFF

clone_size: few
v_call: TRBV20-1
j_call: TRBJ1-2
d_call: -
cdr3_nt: TGCAGTGCTAGAGGAGGGCCCGCTAACTATGGCTACACCTTC
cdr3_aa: CSARGGPANYGYTF

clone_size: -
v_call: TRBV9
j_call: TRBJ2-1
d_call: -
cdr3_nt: TGTGCCAGCGGAGTGGGCGGCCTGACCTCCTACAATGAGCAGTTCTTC
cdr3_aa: CASGVGGLTSYNEQFF